The 25 T cell receptor beta chains reported below all come from one sample, sequenced in a study of blood T cell repertoires in COVID-19. Generated by immunoSEQ multiplex PCR, the TCRdb table keeps only in-frame clones and is missing some. The sample has 200,000 to 250,000 clones; approximately 80% are singletons. The sequenced material came from peripheral blood. These receptors originate from an elderly woman with acute or convalescent COVID-19.

This clone was observed a handful of times. The rearrangement links TRBV30 to TRBJ2-1; the match to TRBD2 covers 10 bases. CDR1 and CDR2 (germline): GTSNPN, SVGIG (reference sequence). The CDR3 runs 16 residues. Trimming took 2 bases from V and 7 from J; bases not matched to a gene: 11. CDR3 nucleotides: TGTGCCTGGAGTCCCCGAGCGGGAGGGCCCGGGAATGAGCAGTTCTTC. Amino acid sequence: CAWSPRAGGPGNEQFF.

The gene calls are TRBV28 and TRBJ1-5; 10 bases are a match to TRBD1. The CDR3 sequence is 18 residues long. The ends lost 7 bases at V and 2 bases at J; junction bases unmatched: 14. Germline CDR1 is MDHEN and CDR2 is SYDVKM. CDR3 in DNA: TGTGCCAGCAATTCACTGGGGACAGGGGTTATTGGCAATCAGCCCCAGCATTTT. It codes for CASNSLGTGVIGNQPQHF. The whole variable domain, filled in from reference TRBV28 and TRBJ1-5, reads DVKVTQSSRYLVKRTGEKVFLECVQDMDHENMFWYRQDPGLGLRLIYFSYDVKMKEKGDIPEGYSVSREKKERFSLILESASTNQTSMYLCASNSLGTGVIGNQPQHFGDGTRLSIL.

The rearrangement uses TRBV6-4 and TRBJ2-2; 13 bases line up with TRBD2. V shed 6 bases, J shed 3 bases, and the junction held 10 bases outside the gene matches. Germline values: CDR1 MRHNA, CDR2 SNTAGT. The CDR3 totals 18 residues. CDR3 loop: CASSREGLAGRYTGELFF. The DNA of the CDR3 is TGTGCCAGCAGCCGAGAGGGACTAGCGGGGCGCTACACCGGGGAGCTGTTTTTT.

This rearrangement joins TRBV7-2 to TRBJ2-5, with 9 bases aligning to TRBD2. The V and J ends lost 1 base and 3 bases, in that order; junction bases with no gene match: 6. CDR3 length: 16 residues. Looked up from germline, CDR1 is SGHTA and CDR2 is FQGNSA. The CDR3 nucleotides are TGTGCCAGCAGCTTAGGTTCGCCTAGCGGGGAAGAGACCCAGTACTTC. Translation: CASSLGSPSGEETQYF.

The CDR3 sequence: CASSLRLAGARDEQFF. The CDR3 nucleotides are TGTGCCAGCAGCTTGAGGCTAGCGGGAGCTCGCGATGAGCAGTTCTTC. The chain combines TRBV5-4 with TRBJ2-1, with 10 positions matching TRBD2. J was trimmed by 8 bases and V by 1 base; bases with no gene match: 9. Germline CDR1 is SGHNT and CDR2 is YYREEE (reference sequence). The CDR3 is made up of 16 amino acids.

This chain links TRBV6-6 with TRBJ1-4, with D perhaps matching TRBD1 (5 bases). CDR3 length: 17 residues. Germline V gene lookup returns CDR1 MNHNY and CDR2 SVGAGI (reference sequence). Trimming took off 5 bases at V and 0 bases at J, with 16 bases between the two ends. The CDR3 DNA reads TGTGCCAGCAGTCTCACAGGTGATCCCGCAACTAATGAAAAACTGTTTTTT. The encoded protein is CASSLTGDPATNEKLFF.

The chain uses TRBV5-6 and TRBJ1-2, with 11 bases fitting TRBD1. Trimming cost V 1 base and J 6 bases; bases outside gene matches: 5. CDR3 length: 15 amino acids. Germline CDR1 is SGHDT and CDR2 is YYEEEE. The CDR3 region is CASSLFGTGGHGYTF. DNA of the CDR3: TGTGCCAGCAGCTTGTTCGGGACAGGGGGGCATGGCTACACCTTC.

The V and J genes are TRBV5-6 and TRBJ2-7, with a possible D match to TRBD1 (5 bases). V was shortened by 0 bases and J by 3 bases, with 7 bases between the two germline ends. This CDR3 has 13 amino acids. The germline CDR1 and CDR2 sequences are SGHDT and YYEEEE. The CDR3 DNA is TGTGCCAGCAGCTTGGGGACACACTACGAGCAGTACTTC. It yields the protein CASSLGTHYEQYF.

The chain carries TRBV7-2 and TRBJ2-7; TRBD1 matches at 8 bases. This CDR3 is 17 amino acids long. From germline, CDR1 is SGHTA and CDR2 FQGNSA. V lost 1 base and J lost 6; bases outside the gene matches: 14. CDR3 DNA sequence: TGTGCCAGCAGCTTAGGGTCAGGGGGCGCAGGAAGCAGCGAGCAGTACTTC. This gives the protein CASSLGSGGAGSSEQYF.

This clone was counted only a few times. The chain is built from TRBV29-1 and TRBJ1-2; tentatively, D is TRBD1 (6 bases). V gave up 4 bases and J gave up 3 bases, with 12 bases separating them. The V gene's germline CDR1 is SQVTM and CDR2 ANQGSEA. CDR3 length: 13 residues. For the CDR3, the DNA is TGCAGCGTTGGGGACACCTCTGACTATGGCTACACCTTC. Protein: CSVGDTSDYGYTF.

The gene calls are TRBV27 and TRBJ1-1; the D gene is possibly TRBD1 (5 bases). CDR3 length: 12 amino acids. V gave up 6 bases and J gave up 6 bases, with 11 bases separating them. The germline V gene has CDR1 MNHEY and CDR2 SMNVEV (reference sequence). CDR3 in DNA: TGTGCCAGCAGAAGGGGTCGCGCTGAAGCTTTCTTT. Its protein product is CASRRGRAEAFF.

V usage is TRBV6-1 and J usage is TRBJ2-3, with 10 bases matching TRBD2. The CDR3 covers 18 residues. CDR1 is MNHNS and CDR2 is SASEGT in the germline V gene. V gave up 1 base and J gave up 3 bases; unmatched junction bases: 10. As DNA, the CDR3 is TGTGCCAGCAGTGAAGAAAGCGGGGGGGATGTCACAACAGATACGCAGTATTTT. This encodes CASSEESGGDVTTDTQYF.

The rearrangement links TRBV27 to TRBJ2-2; 8 nucleotides match TRBD2. Germline loops: CDR1 MNHEY, CDR2 SMNVEV (reference sequence). The CDR3 runs to 16 residues. V lost 2 bases and J lost 5; bases outside the gene matches: 7. The CDR3 sequence: CASSLRGSGVTGELFF. The CDR3 bases are TGTGCCAGCAGTTTAAGAGGTAGCGGGGTAACCGGGGAGCTGTTTTTT.

V and J are TRBV11-2 and TRBJ1-2, with TRBD1 identical over 7 bases. In germline, CDR1 is SGHAT, CDR2 FQNNGV. The V gene end was trimmed by 5 bases and the J gene end by 2 bases; junction bases not matched to a gene: 2. This CDR3 comprises 13 residues. The CDR3 sequence: CASSRGQNYGYTF. The CDR3, as DNA: TGTGCCAGCAGCCGGGGACAGAACTATGGCTACACCTTC.

V gene TRBV10-3 combines with J gene TRBJ2-1, with 8 bases fitting TRBD1. From germline, CDR1 is ENHRY and CDR2 SYGVKD. The CDR3 totals 14 residues. V trimming: 7 bases; J trimming: 7 bases; junction bases outside the gene matches: 9. CDR3 in amino acids: CAIKIQGAENEQFF. The CDR3 DNA is TGTGCCATCAAAATTCAGGGGGCTGAAAATGAGCAGTTCTTC.

The rearrangement joins TRBV5-5 to TRBJ1-1, with D perhaps TRBD1 (5 bases). The ends were cut back, 3 bases at V and 4 bases at J, with 16 bases in the middle. In germline, CDR1 is SGHKS, CDR2 YYEKEE (reference sequence). CDR3 length equals 15 residues. CDR3 region: CASSSGGSFGTEAFF. The CDR3 bases are TGTGCCAGCAGCTCGGGGGGTTCTTTTGGCACTGAAGCTTTCTTT.

The gene calls are TRBV5-4 and TRBJ2-7; 8 positions agree with TRBD1. Trimming at V came to 4 bases and at J to 4 bases, leaving 7 bases not matched to a gene. Looked up from germline, CDR1 is SGHNT and CDR2 is YYREEE (reference sequence). The CDR3 sequence is 14 residues long. The CDR3 region is CASSAGQVGYEQYF. CDR3 nucleotides: TGTGCCAGCAGCGCGGGACAGGTCGGGTACGAGCAGTACTTC. The whole variable domain, remainder taken from reference TRBV5-4 and TRBJ2-7, is ETGVTQSPTHLIKTRGQQVTLRCSSQSGHNTVSWYQQALGQGPQFIFQYYREEENGRGNFPPRFSGLQFPNYSSELNVNALELDDSALYLCASSAGQVGYEQYFGPGTRLTVT.

The V gene is TRBV30, the J gene TRBJ2-1; maybe TRBD2 (5 bases). Germline loops: CDR1 GTSNPN, CDR2 SVGIG (reference sequence). The CDR3 has 15 amino acids. With 3 bases removed from V and 0 bases from J, the gap between germline ends came to 12 bases. The CDR3 nucleotides read TGTGCCTGGAGCGAGGGCAGAAGCTCCTACAATGAGCAGTTCTTC. As protein: CAWSEGRSSYNEQFF.

The chain links TRBV6-2 or TRBV6-3 to TRBJ1-5; D remains ambiguous. Trimming left V 5 bases short and J 4 bases short, with 12 bases between. The CDR3 consists of 14 residues. Looked up from germline, CDR1 is MNHEY and CDR2 is SVGEGT. CDR3 DNA sequence: TGTGCCAGCAGTCATAGACACACTAATCAGCCCCAGCATTTT. As protein: CASSHRHTNQPQHF.

In DNA, the CDR3 is TGCGCCAGCAGCTTGGCAATAGGGGACTATGGCTACACCTTC. Its protein is CASSLAIGDYGYTF. The chain is built from TRBV5-1 and TRBJ1-2; TRBD1 is a possible D gene (5 bases). Germline V gene data show CDR1 as SGHRS and CDR2 as YFSETQ. This CDR3 spans 14 amino acids. V gave up 0 bases and J gave up 3 bases, with 9 bases separating them. Full variable domain (rest looked up from reference TRBV5-1 and TRBJ1-2): KAGVTQTPRYLIKTRGQQVTLSCSPISGHRSVSWYQQTPGQGLQFLFEYFSETQRNKGNFPGRFSGRQFSNSRSEMNVSTLELGDSALYLCASSLAIGDYGYTFGSGTRLTVV.

Only a few counts were recorded for this clone. V usage is TRBV7-9 and J usage is TRBJ1-6; D remains ambiguous. The ends were cut back, 8 bases at V and 0 bases at J, with 8 bases in the middle. The CDR3 is made up of 14 amino acids. The germline V gene has CDR1 SEHNR and CDR2 FQNEAQ (reference sequence). CDR3 residues: CASSVSSYNSPLHF. The CDR3 DNA is TGTGCCAGCTCCGTTAGCTCCTATAATTCACCCCTCCACTTT.

The chain uses TRBV3-1 (or the pseudogene TRBV3-2) and TRBJ1-6, with D unresolved. The CDR3 sequence is 14 residues long. V shed 6 bases and J shed 3 bases, with 9 bases lying between them. The germline V gene has CDR1 LGHDT and CDR2 YNNKEL (reference sequence). The CDR3 nucleotides read TGTGCCAGCAGGGGAGAGGGCTATAATTCACCCCTCCACTTT. This translates into CASRGEGYNSPLHF.

The V call is TRBV29-1, the J call TRBJ2-3; tentatively, D is TRBD1 (5 bases). The CDR3 length is 14 residues. CDR1 SQVTM and CDR2 ANQGSEA come from the germline V gene. V gave up 4 bases and J gave up 4 bases, with 15 bases separating them. Here the CDR3 reads CSVGGGAGADTQYF. In DNA form, the CDR3 reads TGCAGCGTTGGGGGTGGGGCCGGTGCAGATACGCAGTATTTT.

The chain is built from TRBV9 and TRBJ2-7, with TRBD1 as a possible D gene (6 bases). The germline V gene has CDR1 SGDLS and CDR2 YYNGEE. The CDR3 loop spans 14 amino acids. The germline V and J ends were trimmed by 0 bases and 1 base, with 8 bases remaining between them. The CDR3 DNA reads TGTGCCAGCAGCGTAGTAGACAGGTCCTACGAGCAGTACTTC. Its protein product is CASSVVDRSYEQYF.

The chain is built from TRBV5-1 and TRBJ2-5; TRBD2 matches 7 bases. V lost 5 bases and J lost 4; bases outside the gene matches: 8. Germline CDR1 is SGHRS and CDR2 is YFSETQ. CDR3 size: 14 residues. The CDR3: CASSAGERVETQYF. CDR3 DNA sequence: TGCGCCAGCAGTGCGGGGGAGAGAGTAGAGACCCAGTACTTC. The whole variable domain, filled in from reference TRBV5-1 and TRBJ2-5, reads KAGVTQTPRYLIKTRGQQVTLSCSPISGHRSVSWYQQTPGQGLQFLFEYFSETQRNKGNFPGRFSGRQFSNSRSEMNVSTLELGDSALYLCASSAGERVETQYFGPGTRLLVL.